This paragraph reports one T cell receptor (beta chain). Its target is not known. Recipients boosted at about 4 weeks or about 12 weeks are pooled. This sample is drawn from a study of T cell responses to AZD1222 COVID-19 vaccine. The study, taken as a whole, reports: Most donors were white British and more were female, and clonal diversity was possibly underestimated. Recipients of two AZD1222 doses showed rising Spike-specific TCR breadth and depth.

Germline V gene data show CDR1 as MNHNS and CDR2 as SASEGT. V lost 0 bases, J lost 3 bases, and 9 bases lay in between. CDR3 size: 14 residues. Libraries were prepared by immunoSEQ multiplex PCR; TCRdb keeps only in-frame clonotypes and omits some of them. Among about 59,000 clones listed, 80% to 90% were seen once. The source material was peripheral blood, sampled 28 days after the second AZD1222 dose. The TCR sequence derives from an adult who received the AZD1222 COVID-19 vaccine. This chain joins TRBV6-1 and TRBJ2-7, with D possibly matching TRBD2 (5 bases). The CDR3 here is CASSEAEGDYEQYF. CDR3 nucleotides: TGTGCCAGCAGTGAAGCAGAGGGCGACTACGAGCAGTACTTC.